This T cell receptor (beta chain) stems from a study of blood T cell repertoires in COVID-19. Symptom resolution, clearance, or two negative PCRs marked the recovered donors of Cohort 3. Repertoires were generated with immunoSEQ multiplex PCR, while TCRdb's copy carries only in-frame clones and drops some. The table has approximately 350,000 clones, more than 85% seen once; the top ten hold approximately 3%. The sequence came from a woman in her twenties or thirties who had recovered from COVID-19. Sequencing used PBMCs or T cells enriched from blood (not recorded which).

The DNA for the CDR3 is TGTGCCAGCTCACCCGGGGGAGTCCTGGCGGCCAAAAACATTCAGTACTTC. It yields the protein CASSPGGVLAAKNIQYF. The genes are TRBV18 and TRBJ2-4, with a weak D call TRBD2 (6 bases). Germline lookup yields CDR1 KGHSH and CDR2 LQKENI. This CDR3 is 17 amino acids long. Between the trimmed V and J ends, which lost 3 bases and 1 base, there was a span of 16 bases.